Below are 23 T cell receptor beta chains sequenced from a single sample in a study of cytomegalovirus exposure and HLA in healthy donors. Researchers ran the PCR with 60 Vbeta and 13 Jbeta primers. Clones were read by immunoSEQ multiplex PCR, and TCRdb kept only the in-frame ones, dropping some. The sample data list around 140,000 clones. Sequencing used PBMCs. Source of these receptors: a male donor in good health and CMV-seronegative.

This chain uses TRBV12-5 with TRBJ2-1; the D gene is possibly TRBD2 (6 bases). Germline CDR1 is LGHNT and CDR2 is FRNRAP. V gave up 0 bases and J gave up 15 bases, with 9 bases separating them. The CDR3 is made up of 11 amino acids. The CDR3 region has the DNA TGTGCTAGTGGTTTGGTAGGAGGGACGTTCTTC. Encoded protein: CASGLVGGTFF.

The chain uses TRBV28 and TRBJ1-5; D is uncertain. This CDR3 is 12 amino acids long. From germline, CDR1 is MDHEN and CDR2 SYDVKM. The V and J ends lost 6 bases and 9 bases respectively, with 12 bases between them. CDR3 protein: CASRVGLVPQHF. The CDR3 region has the DNA TGTGCCAGCAGAGTTGGGCTCGTGCCCCAGCATTTT. Together with reference TRBV28 and TRBJ1-5, the CDR3 gives the full variable domain: DVKVTQSSRYLVKRTGEKVFLECVQDMDHENMFWYRQDPGLGLRLIYFSYDVKMKEKGDIPEGYSVSREKKERFSLILESASTNQTSMYLCASRVGLVPQHFGDGTRLSIL.

The chain carries TRBV9 and TRBJ2-1; D unclear. The V gene lost 0 bases and the J gene lost 0 bases, with 10 bases spanning the gap. This CDR3 spans 16 amino acids. CDR1 and CDR2 from the germline V gene are SGDLS and YYNGEE. In nucleotides, the CDR3 is TGTGCCAGCAGCGTAGTTGCGCTCACCTCCTACAATGAGCAGTTCTTC. As protein: CASSVVALTSYNEQFF.

V gene TRBV2 combines with J gene TRBJ2-7; TRBD2 matches 7 bases. After removal of 8 bases from V and 5 bases from J, the junction contained 6 bases not matched to a gene. CDR1 is SNHLY, CDR2 FYNNEI, per germline. This CDR3 comprises 12 residues. The CDR3 sequence: CASEGGSHEQYF. The CDR3 DNA sequence: TGTGCCAGCGAGGGAGGGAGCCACGAGCAGTACTTC.

The chain is built from TRBV5-1 and TRBJ2-1, with D unresolved. This CDR3 is built from 13 residues. CDR1 is SGHRS, CDR2 YFSETQ, per germline. V was pared by 0 bases and J by 8 bases, with 9 bases between. In DNA, the CDR3 is TGCGCCAGCAGCTTGGGTTCTACGGATGAGCAGTTCTTC. Amino acid sequence: CASSLGSTDEQFF.

CDR3 nucleotide sequence: TGTGCCAGCAGCTTATCAAATGGCAATCAGCCCCAGCATTTT. Its protein is CASSLSNGNQPQHF. V is TRBV7-6 and J is TRBJ1-5; no definite D call. Germline-derived CDR1 and CDR2 are SGHVS and FNYEAQ. V was trimmed by 2 bases and J by 2 bases, leaving 7 bases between them. The length of the CDR3 is 14 residues.

This chain connects TRBV6-5 to TRBJ2-1; the D gene is possibly TRBD1 (6 bases). Germline loops: CDR1 MNHEY, CDR2 SVGAGI. The CDR3 runs to 14 residues. Trimming removed 6 bases from V and 5 bases from J, with 14 bases in between. The CDR3 nucleotides read TGTGCCAGCAGACTTGGACAGCTTCACAATGAGCAGTTCTTC. Translating it yields CASRLGQLHNEQFF.

V and J are TRBV5-1 and TRBJ2-5, with 9 bases identical to TRBD2. CDR1 is SGHRS and CDR2 is YFSETQ in the germline V gene. The CDR3 totals 16 residues. V dropped 7 bases and J dropped 2; count of bases not matched to a gene: 12. Written as DNA, the CDR3 is TGCGCCAGCGAACCGGGGCTAGCGGGAATACAAGAGACCCAGTACTTC. Translated: CASEPGLAGIQETQYF.

V and J are TRBV7-2 and TRBJ2-3; the match to TRBD2 covers 12 bases. Germline loops: CDR1 SGHTA, CDR2 FQGNSA. This CDR3 comprises 17 residues. V gave up 5 bases and J gave up 3 bases; unmatched junction bases: 9. This CDR3 is CASSRTLAGGRTDTQYF. The CDR3 region has the DNA TGTGCCAGCAGCCGGACACTAGCGGGGGGAAGAACAGATACGCAGTATTTT.

CDR3 bases: TGTGCCAGCACCGGCTATGGCTACACCTTC. This encodes CASTGYGYTF. The genes are TRBV2 and TRBJ1-2; D gene ambiguous. CDR3 length equals 10 residues. Per germline, CDR1 SNHLY and CDR2 FYNNEI. Trimming removed 7 bases at V and 4 bases at J, with 4 bases between.

The J gene is TRBJ2-5, the V gene TRBV29-1; D is possibly TRBD2 (6 bases). Germline V gene data show CDR1 as SQVTM and CDR2 as ANQGSEA. V lost 4 bases to trimming and J lost 2 bases, with 14 bases between them. The CDR3 is 14 residues long. The DNA of the CDR3 is TGCAGCGTTGGTACACTAGCTGAGCAAGAGACCCAGTACTTC. It codes for CSVGTLAEQETQYF.

CDR3 amino acids: CASSESGSLYEQYF. In nucleotides, the CDR3 is TGCGCCAGCAGTGAGTCCGGGAGTCTCTACGAGCAGTACTTC. The V and J genes are TRBV10-1 and TRBJ2-7; the D gene is possibly TRBD2 (6 bases). The V end lost 0 bases, the J end lost 3 bases, and 9 bases lay between the germline ends. CDR3 size: 14 residues. CDR1 and CDR2 (germline): WNHNN, SYGVQD (reference sequence).

The V call is TRBV6-1, the J call TRBJ1-2; D gene uncertain. The V gene's germline CDR1 is MNHNS and CDR2 SASEGT. The CDR3 covers 12 residues. V was clipped by 7 bases and J by 8 bases, with 14 bases between them. This CDR3 reads CASTPRLDGYTF. In DNA form, the CDR3 reads TGTGCCAGCACTCCCCGGCTAGACGGCTACACCTTC.

The chain combines TRBV4-3 with TRBJ2-1, with TRBD1 identical over 7 bases. The J segment lost 9 bases and the V segment lost 1 base, leaving 9 bases of the junction unmatched. Per germline, CDR1 LGHNA and CDR2 YSLEER. The CDR3 has 15 amino acids. CDR3 residues: CASSQVGGYSSEQFF. DNA of the CDR3: TGCGCCAGCAGCCAAGTAGGGGGCTATTCAAGTGAGCAGTTCTTC.

CDR3: CASSDASGRGGTGELFF. CDR3 sequence (DNA): TGTGCCAGCAGTGACGCTAGTGGGAGGGGTGGCACCGGGGAGCTGTTTTTT. The chain joins TRBV2 to TRBJ2-2, with TRBD2 identical over 7 bases. The length of the CDR3 is 17 residues. The V gene end was trimmed by 3 bases and the J gene end by 4 bases; junction bases not matched to a gene: 11. CDR1 is SNHLY, CDR2 FYNNEI, per germline.

The rearrangement links TRBV18 to TRBJ2-5; no clear D gene. Per the germline V gene, CDR1 is KGHSH and CDR2 is LQKENI. The V end lost 3 bases, the J end lost 4 bases, and 15 bases lay between the germline ends. The CDR3 extends over 15 amino acids. CDR3 nucleotides: TGTGCCAGCTCACCCCAAGACAATGTGGCAGAGACCCAGTACTTC. Its translation is CASSPQDNVAETQYF.

V is TRBV6-4 and J is TRBJ2-3; 13 bases fit TRBD2. Germline V gene sequence: CDR1 MRHNA, CDR2 SNTAGT. There are 15 residues in the CDR3. V shed 6 bases and J 3 bases; nucleotides not matched to a gene: 3. The CDR3 reads CASSLLAGGTDTQYF. DNA for the CDR3: TGTGCCAGCAGCCTACTAGCGGGAGGGACAGATACGCAGTATTTT.

The chain uses TRBV6-1 and TRBJ1-2; D might be TRBD1 (5 bases). Germline V gives CDR1 MNHNS, CDR2 SASEGT. The CDR3 spans 15 residues. V gave up 3 bases and J gave up 4 bases, with 15 bases separating them. The CDR3 protein is CASSEMVGPRYGYTF. In nucleotides, the CDR3 is TGTGCCAGCAGTGAGATGGTGGGGCCCCGCTATGGCTACACCTTC.

The CDR3 nucleotides are TGCGCCAGCAGCCCGGCAGGATCAAATGAAAAACTGTTTTTT. Protein sequence: CASSPAGSNEKLFF. V is TRBV5-1 and J is TRBJ1-4; no clear D. Germline V gives CDR1 SGHRS, CDR2 YFSETQ. Trimming pared 4 bases from V and 5 bases from J, leaving 12 bases between. This CDR3 has 14 amino acids.

The chain has TRBV28 and TRBJ1-1, with 7 positions matching TRBD1. The germline V gene has CDR1 MDHEN and CDR2 SYDVKM. V was pared by 7 bases and J by 8 bases, with 16 bases of the junction left unmatched. The length of the CDR3 is 15 residues. The CDR3 DNA reads TGTGCCAGCATCAGTCCCTCGGGACAGCTGGCCGAAGCTTTCTTT. Amino acids: CASISPSGQLAEAFF.

The chain employs TRBV30 and TRBJ2-5, with 8 bases aligning to TRBD2. This CDR3 spans 16 amino acids. The trim removed 5 bases at V and 1 base at J, leaving 12 bases unmatched. CDR1 GTSNPN and CDR2 SVGIG come from the germline V gene (reference sequence). The CDR3 loop is CAWSSGVAGLQETQYF. The CDR3 nucleotides read TGTGCCTGGTCGAGCGGCGTAGCGGGACTCCAAGAGACCCAGTACTTC.

The V and J genes are TRBV29-1 and TRBJ2-3; tentatively, D is TRBD2 (5 bases). V lost 0 bases and J 4 bases, leaving 14 bases between the germline ends. This CDR3 region has 15 residues. Germline V CDR1 and CDR2: SQVTM, ANQGSEA. The CDR3 coding sequence is TGCAGCGTTGAAGACGCGGGCCGGAGGCCAGATACGCAGTATTTT. Amino acid sequence: CSVEDAGRRPDTQYF.

The chain is built from TRBV6-5 and TRBJ1-1; D is uncertain. V gave up 0 bases and J gave up 2 bases, with 10 bases separating them. The CDR3 spans 15 residues. From germline, CDR1 is MNHEY and CDR2 SVGAGI. The CDR3 bases are TGTGCCAGCAGTTACTCGATGAGAGGAAACACTGAAGCTTTCTTT. It encodes CASSYSMRGNTEAFF.